Shown below are 7 T cell receptor beta chains from a single sample sequenced in a study of vaccination effects on CD4 cells after COVID-19. ViraFEST used viral peptide pools to expand antigen-specific CD4+ T cells before sequencing. Following 10 days of culture, CD4+ T cells were isolated. Two doses of either BNT162b2 or mRNA-1273 were given to each participant. What these receptors recognize is not known. Profiling relied on immunoSEQ multiplex PCR, and the TCRdb table lists in-frame clones only, not all of them. Here the sample spans some 25,000 clones, roughly 70% being singletons. This sample comprised CD4+ T cells from PBMCs cultured with SARS-CoV-2 spike peptides, obtained after COVID-19 vaccination. These TCRs come from a human donor who received a COVID-19 vaccine.

The V call is TRBV25-1, the J call TRBJ2-6; 10 bases line up with TRBD1. Germline V gene data show CDR1 as MGHDK and CDR2 as SYGVNS. The V gene end was trimmed by 5 bases and the J gene end by 0 bases; junction bases not matched to a gene: 1. The CDR3 extends over 16 amino acids. The DNA for the CDR3 is TGTGCCAGCAGTAGGACAGGGGGCTCTGGGGCCAACGTCCTGACTTTC. Its translation: CASSRTGGSGANVLTF. The full variable domain, rest sourced from reference TRBV25-1 and TRBJ2-6, is EADIYQTPRYLVIGTGKKITLECSQTMGHDKMYWYQQDPGMELHLIHYSYGVNSTEKGDLSSESTVSRIRTEHFPLTLESARPSHTSQYLCASSRTGGSGANVLTFGAGSRLTVL.

This chain links TRBV12-3 or TRBV12-4 with TRBJ1-2; D gene uncertain. The CDR3 is 13 amino acids. Between the trimmed V and J ends, which lost 3 bases and 4 bases, there was a span of 9 bases. Written as DNA, the CDR3 is TGTGCCAGCAGTTTGACGGCAGCCTATGGCTACACCTTC. Encoded protein: CASSLTAAYGYTF.

Only one count was recorded for this clone. This sequence joins TRBV6-6 and TRBJ2-7, with TRBD2 matching 13 bases. Per germline, CDR1 MNHNY and CDR2 SVGAGI (reference sequence). J gave up 2 bases and V 2 bases, and 0 bases lay outside the gene matches. The CDR3 runs 15 residues. The chain's CDR3 is CASSYGLAGAYEQYF. The DNA of the CDR3 is TGTGCCAGCAGTTACGGACTAGCGGGGGCCTACGAGCAGTACTTC.

In its sample, this clone was seen a few times. V and J are TRBV13 and TRBJ1-2; D remains unclear. The V and J ends lost 10 bases and 6 bases respectively, with 9 bases between them. The CDR3 is made up of 10 amino acids. The germline CDR1 and CDR2 sequences are PRHDT and FYEKMQ (reference sequence). CDR3 loop: CATDLDGYTF. In DNA, the CDR3 is TGTGCCACCGATTTGGATGGCTACACCTTC.

The rearrangement uses TRBV6-5 and TRBJ1-1, with D tentatively TRBD1 (6 bases). The ends were cut back, 6 bases at V and 2 bases at J, with 13 bases in the middle. This CDR3 has 14 residues. Germline CDR1 and CDR2: MNHEY and SVGAGI. DNA for the CDR3: TGTGCCAGCAGACCAGGACAGAGAAACACTGAAGCTTTCTTT. This sequence encodes CASRPGQRNTEAFF.

CDR3 sequence reads: CASSLIGTSGWGEQFF. The CDR3 coding sequence is TGCGCCAGCAGCCTTATCGGGACTAGCGGTTGGGGTGAGCAGTTCTTC. The chain is built from TRBV5-1 and TRBJ2-1; 11 bases agree with TRBD2. The V and J ends lost 4 bases and 9 bases, in that order; junction bases with no gene match: 12. The germline V gene encodes CDR1 SGHRS and CDR2 YFSETQ. The CDR3 is 16 residues long.

V and J are TRBV6-2 or TRBV6-3 and TRBJ2-3; D may be TRBD2 (6 bases). The CDR3 runs 20 residues. V was clipped by 6 bases and J by 7 bases, with 35 bases between them. Per the germline V gene, CDR1 is MNHEY and CDR2 is SVGEGT. CDR3 nucleotide sequence: TGTGCCAGCAGCCCCTCTGGGTTCGGGAGCGGCTTTTTCGGTCTTAATACGCAGTATTTT. Its protein product is CASSPSGFGSGFFGLNTQYF.